Sequencing of this T cell receptor (beta chain) was carried out in a study of CD8 T cells in Susac syndrome (dated by TCRdb to between 2019 and 2020). A note on the overall study: Whether CD8+ T cell activation and differentiation in Susac syndrome was antigen driven was tested using repertoire sequencing. The clonality of the CD8+ T cell repertoire was compared across approximately eleven healthy donors, roughly 14 Susac syndrome patients and about 15 multiple sclerosis patients. Here is what the overall study found, with its caveats: The TCR sequencing and HLA analysis was acknowledged to have included a relatively small number of individuals.

Peripheral blood CD8+ and CD4+ T cells from healthy donors, Susac syndrome patients and multiple sclerosis patients were profiled by high-throughput TCR beta sequencing. The healthy donors served as controls matched for age and sex. Bulk CD8+ and CD4+ T cells were purified magnetically by negative isolation, whereas CD8+ TEMRA cells were enriched by FACS. Blood was drawn into EDTA tubes, processed within 24 hours, and PBMCs were isolated by density gradient centrifugation. PBMCs intended for TCR sequencing were cryopreserved in liquid nitrogen and were subsequently thawed in a 37 degrees C water bath. A purity of at least 90% was achieved for sorted or isolated CD4+, CD8+ and CD8+ TEMRA cells. About this clonotype itself: The antigen this receptor binds is unknown. Nothing much larger sits one base from this clone, and base qualities are not available.

RNA was extracted with the RNeasy kit and roughly 0.45 to 1 ug was reverse transcribed using random hexamers. The immunoSEQ multiplex PCR assay, which covers 54 Vbeta and 13 Jbeta segments, was used to amplify TCR beta CDR3 regions. PCR amplification bias was corrected using a synthetic template baseline for primer optimization and computational correction. Processing in the source paper ran as follows. Reads were annotated to V, D and J genes per IMGT and analyzed with immunoSEQ Analyzer, keeping only productive sequences. To calculate clonality, Shannon entropy was normalized by log2 of the number of productive unique sequences and then subtracted from one. For each patient and control, public and private clones were evaluated among the 100 most prevalent clones. Clones were defined as Susac-specific when absent from the healthy and MS cohorts, from roughly 1,100 published viral clones and from other ImmuneACCESS disease sequences. TCRdb reran the public reads through fastp at Q25 and MiXCR, keeping productive beta chains. Duplicate CDR3 protein sequences are folded into a single record with the most common DNA and genes. TCRdb's processing, not the authors' own work, is the source of the V and J calls. This sample lists about 140,000 distinct CDR3 sequences; 94% were detected once. The ten largest clones take up roughly 0.29% of the sample.

Per the germline V gene, LGHNA is the CDR1 and YSLEER is the CDR2. Its CDR3 holds 15 amino acids, cysteine through phenylalanine. The entry retains the CDR3 DNA only, 45 bases that are in frame from base 1. V is clipped by 4 bases and J by 0 bases, and the sequence between their germline boundaries is 12 bases long. Sequences were obtained from CD8+ T cells from PBMCs. The chain uses TRBV4-3 and TRBJ1-1, with the D gene too uncertain to name. The receptor was derived from a human donor in good health. The DNA is TGCGCCAGCAGCCTCACACGGAGCTTGAACACTGAAGCTTTCTTT. Its protein product is CASSLTRSLNTEAFF.